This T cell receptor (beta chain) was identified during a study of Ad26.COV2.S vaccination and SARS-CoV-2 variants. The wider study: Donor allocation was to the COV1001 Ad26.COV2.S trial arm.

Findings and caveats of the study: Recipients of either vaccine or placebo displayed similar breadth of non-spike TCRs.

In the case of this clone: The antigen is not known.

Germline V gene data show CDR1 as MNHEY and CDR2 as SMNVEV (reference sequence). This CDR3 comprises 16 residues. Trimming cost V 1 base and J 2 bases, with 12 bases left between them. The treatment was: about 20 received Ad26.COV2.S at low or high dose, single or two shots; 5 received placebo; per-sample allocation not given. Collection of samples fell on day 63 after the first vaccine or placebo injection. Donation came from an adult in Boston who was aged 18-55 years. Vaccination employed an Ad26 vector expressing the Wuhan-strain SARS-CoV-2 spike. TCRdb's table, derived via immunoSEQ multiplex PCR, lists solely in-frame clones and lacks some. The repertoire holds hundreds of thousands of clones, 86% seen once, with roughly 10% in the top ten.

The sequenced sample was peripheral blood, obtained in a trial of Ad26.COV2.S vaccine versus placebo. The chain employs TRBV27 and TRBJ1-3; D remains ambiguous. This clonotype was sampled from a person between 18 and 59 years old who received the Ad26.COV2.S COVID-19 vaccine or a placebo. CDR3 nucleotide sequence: TGTGCCAGCAGTTTATACGGGCCTCGGACTGGAAACACCATATATTTT. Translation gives CASSLYGPRTGNTIYF.